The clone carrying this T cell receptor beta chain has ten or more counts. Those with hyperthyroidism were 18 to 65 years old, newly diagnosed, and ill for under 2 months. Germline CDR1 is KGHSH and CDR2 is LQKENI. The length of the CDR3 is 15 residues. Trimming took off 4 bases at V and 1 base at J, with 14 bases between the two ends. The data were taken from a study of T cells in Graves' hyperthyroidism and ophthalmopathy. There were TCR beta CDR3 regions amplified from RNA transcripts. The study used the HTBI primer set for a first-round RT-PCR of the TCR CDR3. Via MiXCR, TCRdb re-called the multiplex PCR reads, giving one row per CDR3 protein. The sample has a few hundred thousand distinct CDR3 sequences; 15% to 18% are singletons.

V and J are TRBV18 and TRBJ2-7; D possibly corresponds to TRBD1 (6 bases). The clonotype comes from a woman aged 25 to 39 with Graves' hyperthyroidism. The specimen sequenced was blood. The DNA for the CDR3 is TGTGCCAGCTCACGCAGTTCAGGGGTTTCCTACGAGCAGTACTTC. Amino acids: CASSRSSGVSYEQYF.